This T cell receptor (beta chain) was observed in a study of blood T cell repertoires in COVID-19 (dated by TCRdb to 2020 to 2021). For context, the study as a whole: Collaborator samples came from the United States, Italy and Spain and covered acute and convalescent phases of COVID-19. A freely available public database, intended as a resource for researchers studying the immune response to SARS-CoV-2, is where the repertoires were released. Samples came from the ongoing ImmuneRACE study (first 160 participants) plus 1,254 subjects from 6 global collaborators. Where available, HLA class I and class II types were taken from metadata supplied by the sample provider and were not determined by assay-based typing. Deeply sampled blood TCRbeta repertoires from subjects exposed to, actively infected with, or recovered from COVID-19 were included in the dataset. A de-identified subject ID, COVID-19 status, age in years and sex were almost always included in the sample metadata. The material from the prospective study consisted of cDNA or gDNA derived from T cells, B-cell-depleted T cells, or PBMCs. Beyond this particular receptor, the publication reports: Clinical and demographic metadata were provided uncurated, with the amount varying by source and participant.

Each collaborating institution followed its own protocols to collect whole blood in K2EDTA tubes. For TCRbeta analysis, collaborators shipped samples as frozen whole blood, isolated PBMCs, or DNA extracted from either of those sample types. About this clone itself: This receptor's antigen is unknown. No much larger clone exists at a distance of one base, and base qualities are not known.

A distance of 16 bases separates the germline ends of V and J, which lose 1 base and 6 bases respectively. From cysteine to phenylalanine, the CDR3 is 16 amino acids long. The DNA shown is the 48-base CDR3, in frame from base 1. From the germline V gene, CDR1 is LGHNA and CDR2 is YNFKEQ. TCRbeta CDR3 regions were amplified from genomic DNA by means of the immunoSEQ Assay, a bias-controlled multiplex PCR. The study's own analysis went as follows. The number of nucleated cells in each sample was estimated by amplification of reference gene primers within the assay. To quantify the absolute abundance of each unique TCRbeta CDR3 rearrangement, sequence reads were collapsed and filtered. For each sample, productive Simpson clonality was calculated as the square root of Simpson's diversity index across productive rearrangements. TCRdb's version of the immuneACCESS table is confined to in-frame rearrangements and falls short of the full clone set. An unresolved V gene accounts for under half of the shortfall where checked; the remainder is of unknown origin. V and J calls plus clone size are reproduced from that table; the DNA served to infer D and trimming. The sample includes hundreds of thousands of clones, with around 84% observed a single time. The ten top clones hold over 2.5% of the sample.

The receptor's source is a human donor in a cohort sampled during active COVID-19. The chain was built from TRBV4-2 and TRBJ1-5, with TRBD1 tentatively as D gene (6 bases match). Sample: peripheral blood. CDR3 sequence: CASSQVTRGAGQPQHF. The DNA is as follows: TGTGCCAGCAGCCAAGTAACCCGGGGGGCCGGTCAGCCCCAGCATTTT.